The clone carrying this T cell receptor (beta chain) has a count of ten or more. Its antigen is still unknown. This record comes from a study of CD8 T cells in ankylosing spondylitis. General study points: Characteristic, it appeared, of ankylosing spondylitis blood was a TCR beta motif of eight highly homologous variants.

TCRdb redid the calling of the 5' RACE reads with MiXCR, one entry per CDR3 protein. The data hold under 250,000 distinct CDR3 sequences, with 6% to 8% observed a single time. CDR1 and CDR2 (germline): LGHNA, YSLEER. The CDR3 runs to 15 residues. Trimming shortened V by 9 bases and J by 0 bases, and 17 bases separated the two germline ends. V gene TRBV4-3 combines with J gene TRBJ1-1; D remains unclear. This clonotype was obtained from a male donor with ankylosing spondylitis. Sequenced material: blood, either unsorted or a sorted T cell fraction (not recorded which). The CDR3 bases are TGCGCCAGTCGAGAGGCTCCTATAATGAACACTGAAGCTTTCTTT. Translated: CASREAPIMNTEAFF.